Sequencing of this T cell receptor beta chain was carried out in a study of control samples from healthy donors and cancer patients. Assay: immunoSEQ multiplex PCR; the TCRdb copy retains only in-frame clones and omits some. The sample comprises some 140,000 clones, around 96% of which are singletons, and approximately 5.7% rests with the top ten. The trim removed 1 base at V and 0 bases at J, leaving 5 bases unmatched. The CDR3 length is 18 residues. CDR1 is SGHVS, CDR2 FQNEAQ, per germline. This sequence originates from a man aged 40-50 years in good health. Sequencing was done on a sample of blood. The J gene is TRBJ1-6, the V gene TRBV7-8, with TRBD1 matching over 8 bases. As DNA, the CDR3 is TGTGCCAGCAGCTTAGAAAGGACAGGGAGCTCCTATAATTCACCCCTCCACTTT. Protein product: CASSLERTGSSYNSPLHF.